This T cell receptor beta chain derives from a study of blood T cell repertoires in COVID-19. Background on the study: Acute and convalescent COVID-19 specimens originated in the United States, Italy and Spain. The analysed material was cDNA or gDNA that came from T cells, B-cell-depleted T cells, or PBMCs.

Per the germline V gene, CDR1 is SGDLS and CDR2 is YYNGEE. CDR3 length: 15 residues. The ends lost 0 bases at V and 7 bases at J; junction bases unmatched: 5. Per the original methods: Counts of nucleated cells, estimated from reference gene primer amplification, were obtained. Sequencing was performed with immunoSEQ multiplex PCR; in TCRdb, only in-frame clones are kept and a portion is missing. V and J calls and clone size come straight from that table; D and trimming were deduced from the DNA. The sample includes more than 150,000 clones, around nine tenths seen only once; the top ten take around 0.63%.

The source of this sequence is a man between 60 and 75 years old with COVID-19, enrolled during active disease. The sample comprised peripheral blood. The rearrangement links TRBV9 to TRBJ1-4; 8 bases agree with TRBD1. CDR3 sequence reads: CASSVAQGAGEKLFF. As DNA, the CDR3 is TGTGCCAGCAGCGTAGCTCAGGGGGCGGGTGAAAAACTGTTTTTT.